One T cell receptor (beta chain) is described in this entry. The antigen is unknown. The sample belongs to a study of OX40 agonist ivuxolimab in advanced cancers. Study findings and constraints: In the 0.1-3.0 mg/kg groups, partial responders showed among the lowest expansion. Mean expanded clone counts were higher in CD8+ than CD4+ T cells. CD4+ and CD8+ T cells in blood underwent clonal expansion by week 6 at 0.1 to 3.0 mg/kg.

Systemic immunosuppression or autoimmune disease history was grounds to exclude patients. V lost 6 bases and J lost 9, with 19 bases in between. CDR3 length: 14 residues. Germline CDR1 SGHRS, CDR2 YFSETQ. The repertoire was sequenced with immunoSEQ multiplex PCR; TCRdb's copy has only in-frame clones and lacks some. The repertoire holds more than 45,000 clones, 94% seen once, with 10% to 15% in the top ten. Sample: CD4+ or CD8+ T cells sorted from blood, taken in a trial of the OX40 agonist ivuxolimab. This TCR was recovered from an adult with an advanced solid tumor such as melanoma, head and neck, liver or kidney cancer. The chain has TRBV5-1 and TRBJ2-1; a possible D gene is TRBD2 (5 bases). CDR3: CASTPGSAEGEQFF. The DNA of the CDR3 is TGCGCCAGCACCCCGGGGTCGGCCGAGGGTGAGCAGTTCTTC.